Each of the 17 T cell receptor beta chains below was sequenced from the same sample in a study of blood T cells in healthy people across ages. A second PCR, run for roughly 7 to 12 cycles, used a sample-barcoded 5' primer plus a J-beta primer mix. TCRdb analysed the 5' RACE reads with MiXCR anew, one entry per CDR3 protein. Among about 800,000 distinct CDR3 sequences listed, 25% were seen once. This sample was shared with a second study, whose subject was T cells of mothers and their children.

The specimen was blood. The receptors shown here come from a boy aged 5-17 years in good health.

The rearrangement uses TRBV2 and TRBJ2-1; D not certain. Germline-derived CDR1 and CDR2 are SNHLY and FYNNEI. The CDR3 contains 12 residues. The V gene lost 5 bases and the J gene lost 9 bases, with 11 bases spanning the gap. This chain's CDR3 is CASSPNLVEQFF. The CDR3 DNA sequence: TGTGCCAGCAGTCCAAATCTCGTTGAGCAGTTCTTC.

The chain is built from TRBV7-2 and TRBJ2-3; tentatively, D is TRBD2 (5 bases). V dropped 4 bases and J dropped 6 bases, with 17 bases sitting between them. This CDR3 has 15 amino acids. CDR1 is SGHTA and CDR2 is FQGNSA in the germline V gene. Here the CDR3 reads CASSSYERLGDTQYF. For the CDR3, the DNA is TGTGCCAGCAGCTCCTATGAGCGGTTGGGGGATACGCAGTATTTT.

As concerns this clonotype: An end of the junction does not agree with germline; a read error may underlie this. The chain recombines TRBV20-1 with TRBJ2-7, with TRBD1 matching over 8 bases. The CDR3 contains 13 residues. Germline CDR1 DFQATT, CDR2 SNEGSKA (reference sequence). The CDR3: CSARDQGALVNSF. The CDR3, as DNA: TGCAGTGCTAGAGATCAGGGGGCGTTGGTGAATTCCTTC.

This clonotype was observed a few times. The chain combines TRBV3-1 with TRBJ2-1; TRBD2 is a possible D gene (7 bases). V gave up 3 bases and J gave up 5 bases, with 14 bases separating them. Germline-derived CDR1 and CDR2 are LGHDT and YNNKEL (reference sequence). This CDR3 has 15 residues. CDR3 protein: CASSQGGGLHNEQFF. CDR3 DNA sequence: TGTGCCAGCAGCCAGGGAGGGGGTTTACACAATGAGCAGTTCTTC.

This chain links TRBV12-3 or TRBV12-4 with TRBJ1-5; D may be TRBD1 (6 bases). This CDR3 has 12 amino acids. V dropped 8 bases and J dropped 3 bases, with 8 bases sitting between them. DNA of the CDR3: TGTGCCAGCTCAGGGGCCAATCAGCCCCAGCATTTT. This sequence encodes CASSGANQPQHF.

This clonotype was observed many times. The chain couples TRBV18 to TRBJ2-7; D possibly corresponds to TRBD2 (5 bases). Germline values: CDR1 KGHSH, CDR2 LQKENI. The CDR3 has 14 residues. Trimming removed 1 base from V and 7 bases from J, with 14 bases in between. In nucleotides, the CDR3 is TGTGCCAGCTCACCACGCCAGGACTCGGGGGAGCAGTACTTC. Its translation: CASSPRQDSGEQYF. Variable domain in full (rest from reference TRBV18 and TRBJ2-7): NAGVMQNPRHLVRRRGQEARLRCSPMKGHSHVYWYRQLPEEGLKFMVYLQKENIIDESGMPKERFSAEFPKEGPSILRIQQVVRGDSAAYFCASSPRQDSGEQYFGPGTRLTVT.

The CDR3 reads CASSPLGTNTEAFF. For the CDR3, the DNA is TGTGCCAGCAGTCCCCTGGGCACTAACACTGAAGCTTTCTTT. The V and J genes are TRBV12-3 or TRBV12-4 and TRBJ1-1; D unresolved. This CDR3 has 14 amino acids. V was clipped by 5 bases and J by 2 bases, with 12 bases between them.

The V and J genes are TRBV12-3 or TRBV12-4 and TRBJ2-7, with no clear D. The CDR3 has 14 residues. The V gene lost 6 bases and the J gene lost 3 bases, with 15 bases spanning the gap. As DNA, the CDR3 is TGTGCCAGCAGCCTCTCCGGGTCTCACTACGAGCAGTACTTC. It codes for CASSLSGSHYEQYF.

CDR3 residues: CASSLVNRGDEQYF. CDR3 sequence (DNA): TGTGCCAGCAGCTTAGTGAATAGGGGCGACGAGCAGTACTTC. This rearrangement joins TRBV11-2 to TRBJ2-7; D is perhaps TRBD1 (5 bases). The CDR3 runs to 14 residues. Germline V gene sequence: CDR1 SGHAT, CDR2 FQNNGV. The V and J ends lost 1 base and 5 bases respectively, with 12 bases between them.

This clonotype was detected only a few times. This chain joins TRBV6-1 and TRBJ1-2; unclear D gene. Germline CDR1 is MNHNS and CDR2 is SASEGT. V lost 3 bases to trimming and J lost 4 bases, with 12 bases between them. This CDR3 contains 14 residues. CDR3 nucleotides: TGTGCCAGCAGTGACCGGGATTCCTCCTATGGCTACACCTTC. Translating gives CASSDRDSSYGYTF.

This clonotype was found a few times. The V and J genes are TRBV5-1 and TRBJ2-2; tentatively, D is TRBD2 (6 bases). The V end lost 0 bases, the J end lost 5 bases, and 11 bases lay between the germline ends. The CDR3 is made up of 15 amino acids. Germline V gene lookup returns CDR1 SGHRS and CDR2 YFSETQ. The DNA for the CDR3 is TGCGCCAGCAGCTTGGAGGACTATCTTACCGGGGAGCTGTTTTTT. Translated: CASSLEDYLTGELFF.

This clonotype was detected only a few times. The genes are TRBV7-2 and TRBJ2-5; TRBD2 agrees at 11 bases. The J call may be faulty, since TRBJ2-7 better matches the DNA end. From germline, CDR1 is SGHTA and CDR2 FQGNSA. This CDR3 comprises 15 residues. The CDR3 spells CASSFPSGRSYEQYF. CDR3 nucleotides: TGTGCCAGCAGCTTTCCTAGCGGGAGGAGCTACGAGCAGTACTTC.

The J gene is TRBJ1-1, the V gene TRBV3-1, with 7 bases identical to TRBD1. CDR3 length: 15 residues. Germline CDR1 is LGHDT and CDR2 is YNNKEL (reference sequence). V shed 1 base and J 6 bases; nucleotides not matched to a gene: 8. The CDR3 reads CASSQVDQGVPEAFF. CDR3 DNA: TGTGCCAGCAGCCAAGTGGATCAGGGGGTGCCTGAAGCTTTCTTT.

This clonotype has only one observation. The rearrangement uses TRBV5-1 and TRBJ2-5, with 10 bases that match TRBD2. Germline V gives CDR1 SGHRS, CDR2 YFSETQ. The CDR3 totals 15 residues. The J segment lost 2 bases and the V segment lost 4 bases, leaving 5 bases of the junction unmatched. The CDR3 nucleotides read TGCGCCAGCAGCCCAGCGGGGGGGAAACAAGAGACCCAGTACTTC. Protein: CASSPAGGKQETQYF.

V and J are TRBV6-1 and TRBJ2-5; 8 positions agree with TRBD1. The CDR3 totals 16 residues. The ends lost 6 bases at V and 5 bases at J; junction bases unmatched: 14. CDR1 and CDR2 from the germline V gene are MNHNS and SASEGT. The CDR3 coding sequence is TGTGCCAGCAGCAAATACTTGACAGGGGATCGGGAGACCCAGTACTTC. Translated, it gives CASSKYLTGDRETQYF.

In its sample, this clonotype was seen a few times. The chain joins TRBV19 to TRBJ2-5; tentative D call: TRBD1 (6 bases). The assigned J gene may be wrong: the sequence end matches TRBJ2-7 better. This CDR3 has 14 residues. CDR1 and CDR2 (germline): LNHDA, SQIVND (reference sequence). CDR3 in DNA: TGTGCCAGTAGTGCCGGGACAAGGACGTACGAGCAGTACTTC. Amino acid sequence: CASSAGTRTYEQYF.

This chain joins TRBV29-1 and TRBJ2-1, with a tentative D call TRBD1 (6 bases). Trimming pared 5 bases from V and 2 bases from J, leaving 16 bases between. Germline V gene sequence: CDR1 SQVTM, CDR2 ANQGSEA. The CDR3 covers 15 residues. The DNA for the CDR3 is TGCAGCGTTTTACAGGGACCCATAACCTACAATGAGCAGTTCTTC. This sequence encodes CSVLQGPITYNEQFF.